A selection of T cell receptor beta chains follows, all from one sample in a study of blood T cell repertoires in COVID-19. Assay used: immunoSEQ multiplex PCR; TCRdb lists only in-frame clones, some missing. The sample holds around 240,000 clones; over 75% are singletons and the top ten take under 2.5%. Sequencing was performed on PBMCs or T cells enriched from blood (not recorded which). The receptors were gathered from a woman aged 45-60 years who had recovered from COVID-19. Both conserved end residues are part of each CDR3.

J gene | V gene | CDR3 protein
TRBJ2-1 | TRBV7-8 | CASSLVFSGDEQFF
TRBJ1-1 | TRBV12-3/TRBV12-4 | CASSILMNTEAFF
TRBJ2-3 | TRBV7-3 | CASSAGSGSLSTDTQYF
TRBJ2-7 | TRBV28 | CASSLSGAGRYEQYF
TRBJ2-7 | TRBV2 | CASSEATPIQLEGGYF
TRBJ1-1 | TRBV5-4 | CASRTTGEWNTEAFF
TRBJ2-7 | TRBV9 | CASSVGVSHEQYF
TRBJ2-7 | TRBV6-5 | CASKREGTWEQYF
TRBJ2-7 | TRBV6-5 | CASSYSRQSFHEQYF
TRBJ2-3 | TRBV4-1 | CASSPTTSGVDTQYF
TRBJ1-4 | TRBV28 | CASCLGTGAKLFF
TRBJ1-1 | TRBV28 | CASRGGQEVAEAFF
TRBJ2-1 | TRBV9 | CASSDRLAGANEQFF
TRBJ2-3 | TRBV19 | CASSSWGLAGSTDTQYF
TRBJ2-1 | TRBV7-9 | CASSLAGLREQFF
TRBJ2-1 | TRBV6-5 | CASSYGGSYNEQFF
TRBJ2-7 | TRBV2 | CASIAENYEQYF
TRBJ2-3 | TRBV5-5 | CASSTPPDTQYF
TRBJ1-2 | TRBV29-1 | CSVGDGQGSYGYTF
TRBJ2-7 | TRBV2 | CASRLGLAGEQYF
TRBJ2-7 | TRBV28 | CASSLVGSEQYF
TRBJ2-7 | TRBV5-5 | CASSLLSGGINEQYF
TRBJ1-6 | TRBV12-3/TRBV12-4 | CASSSGSGSPLHF
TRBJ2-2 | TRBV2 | CASSEARLAGELFF
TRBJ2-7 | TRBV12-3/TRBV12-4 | CASSLSRYEQYF
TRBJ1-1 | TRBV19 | CASSIQGGSEAFF
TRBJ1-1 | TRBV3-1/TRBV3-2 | CASSQVTTMNTEAFF
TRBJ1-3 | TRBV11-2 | CASTLREGNTIYF
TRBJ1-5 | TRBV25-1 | CASNTGAHQPQHF
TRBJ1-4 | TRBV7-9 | CASSLEGGQFGLFF
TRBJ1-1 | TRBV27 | CASSRDREVNTEAFF
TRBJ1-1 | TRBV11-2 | CASSFLGAETEAFF
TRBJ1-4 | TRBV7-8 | CASSLARGTNEKLFF
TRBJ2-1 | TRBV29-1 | CSVRGSGLRGVLRDEQFF
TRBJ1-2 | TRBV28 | CASSLLGTGDYGYTF
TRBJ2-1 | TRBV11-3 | CASSLGWGLAGYDEQFF
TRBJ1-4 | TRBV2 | CASRPGQGLGEKLFF
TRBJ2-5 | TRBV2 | CASSQLRQGRETQYF
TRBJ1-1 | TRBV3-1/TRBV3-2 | CASSLTGRGNTEAFF
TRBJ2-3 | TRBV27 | CASGASGSTDTQYF